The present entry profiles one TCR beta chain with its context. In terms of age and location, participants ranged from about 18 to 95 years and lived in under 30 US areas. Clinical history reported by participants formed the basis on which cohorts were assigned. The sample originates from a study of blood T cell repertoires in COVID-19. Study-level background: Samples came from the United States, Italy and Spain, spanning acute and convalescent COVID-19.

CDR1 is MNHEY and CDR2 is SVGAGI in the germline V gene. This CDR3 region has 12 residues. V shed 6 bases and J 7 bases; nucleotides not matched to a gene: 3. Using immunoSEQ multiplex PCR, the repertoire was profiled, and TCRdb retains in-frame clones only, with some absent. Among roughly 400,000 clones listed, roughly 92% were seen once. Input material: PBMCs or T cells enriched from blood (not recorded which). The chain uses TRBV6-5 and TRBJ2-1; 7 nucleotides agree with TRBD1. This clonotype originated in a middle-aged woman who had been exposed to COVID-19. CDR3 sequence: CASRETGNEQFF. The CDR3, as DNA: TGTGCCAGCAGAGAGACAGGGAATGAGCAGTTCTTC.